One sample yielded the 31 T cell receptor beta chains listed below, sequenced in a study of T cells in Graves' hyperthyroidism and ophthalmopathy. TCR beta CDR3 sequences were amplified from RNA transcripts. Researchers ran a first-round RT-PCR on the TCR CDR3 using the HTBI primer set. TCRdb reprocessed the multiplex PCR reads via MiXCR and lists one record per CDR3 protein. The table has 600,000 to 650,000 distinct CDR3 sequences, less than 25% seen once. The sequenced sample consisted of blood. The receptors here all came from a man aged 25-40 years with Graves' ophthalmopathy.

This clonotype was detected only a few times. CDR3 region: CASTQAAGSYEQYF. The CDR3 DNA follows: TGTGCCAGCACCCAAGCTGCGGGGTCCTACGAGCAGTACTTC. The chain employs TRBV6-1 and TRBJ2-7; a weak D match, TRBD2 (6 bases). V lost 7 bases and J 1 base, leaving 14 bases between the germline ends. CDR3 length: 14 amino acids. Per the germline V gene, CDR1 is MNHNS and CDR2 is SASEGT.

The chain recombines TRBV11-1 with TRBJ1-2; 9 bases line up with TRBD1. CDR3 length equals 15 residues. V gave up 4 bases and J gave up 4 bases; unmatched junction bases: 7. Looked up from germline, CDR1 is SGHAT and CDR2 is FQDESV (reference sequence). CDR3 sequence reads: CASSYTGGGRYGYTF. CDR3 nucleotides: TGTGCCAGCAGCTACACAGGGGGCGGTCGCTATGGCTACACCTTC.

This chain's CDR3 is CATSRTTGGSGEKLFF. CDR3 DNA: TGTGCCACCAGCAGAACGACCGGGGGGTCGGGTGAAAAACTGTTTTTT. V is TRBV15 and J is TRBJ1-4; D possibly corresponds to TRBD1 (5 bases). Germline V gene lookup returns CDR1 LNHNV and CDR2 YYDKDF (reference sequence). This CDR3 has 16 amino acids. V lost 2 bases to trimming and J lost 7 bases, with 17 bases between them.

This rearrangement joins TRBV30 to TRBJ1-4, with D tentatively TRBD1 (5 bases). From germline, CDR1 is GTSNPN and CDR2 SVGIG (reference sequence). The V and J ends lost 3 bases and 8 bases respectively, with 19 bases between them. CDR3 size: 15 residues. Here the CDR3 DNA reads TGTGCCTGGAGACCCGGCGGCGGGGGTCGGGAAAAACTGTTTTTT. Its translation: CAWRPGGGGREKLFF. The full variable domain, with the rest looked up from reference TRBV30 and TRBJ1-4, is SQTIHQWPATLVQPVGSPLSLECTVEGTSNPNLYWYRQAAGRGLQLLFYSVGIGQISSEVPQNLSASRPQDRQFILSSKKLLLSDSGFYLCAWRPGGGGREKLFFGSGTQLSVL.

The chain combines TRBV7-9 with TRBJ1-2; 9 bases align to TRBD1. The J segment lost 6 bases and the V segment lost 5 bases, leaving 10 bases of the junction unmatched. Germline V gene lookup returns CDR1 SEHNR and CDR2 FQNEAQ (reference sequence). The CDR3 runs 15 residues. CDR3 nucleotides: TGTGCCAGCAGCCAATTTATGGACAGGGGCGATGGCTACACCTTC. Translating it yields CASSQFMDRGDGYTF.

This clonotype occurred many times. V gene TRBV11-2 combines with J gene TRBJ1-4, with D uncertain. Looked up from germline, CDR1 is SGHAT and CDR2 is FQNNGV. Trimming removed 3 bases at V and 5 bases at J, with 16 bases between. The CDR3 is made up of 16 amino acids. The chain's CDR3 is CASSFGMRALNEKLFF. CDR3 in DNA: TGTGCCAGCAGCTTTGGGATGAGGGCCTTAAATGAAAAACTGTTTTTT.

This clonotype was picked up a small number of times. The rearrangement links TRBV14 to TRBJ2-3; the D gene is possibly TRBD2 (5 bases). This CDR3 has 15 amino acids. CDR1 is SGHDN, CDR2 FVKESK, per germline. V was pared by 4 bases and J by 3 bases, with 14 bases between. For the CDR3, the DNA is TGTGCCAGCAGCCCCGGGGATCTGTCGACAGATACGCAGTATTTT. Its protein is CASSPGDLSTDTQYF.

This clonotype was counted at least ten times. The chain employs TRBV6-6 and TRBJ1-1, with TRBD1 identical over 10 bases. V shed 0 bases and J 5 bases; nucleotides not matched to a gene: 3. The length of the CDR3 is 15 residues. Germline assignment: CDR1 MNHNY and CDR2 SVGAGI (reference sequence). The CDR3 here is CASSYSTGGWTEAFF. CDR3 sequence (DNA): TGTGCCAGCAGTTACTCGACAGGGGGCTGGACTGAAGCTTTCTTT.

This clonotype was seen more than once but under ten times. The chain carries TRBV4-1 and TRBJ1-2, with D uncertain. CDR1 and CDR2 (germline): MGHRA, YSYEKL. Trimming cost V 1 base and J 5 bases, with 14 bases left between them. The CDR3 sequence is 15 residues long. Written as DNA, the CDR3 is TGCGCCAGCAGCCAAGTTGTCTCCCCACTATATGGCTACACCTTC. As protein: CASSQVVSPLYGYTF.

This clonotype was observed a few times. The rearrangement links TRBV28 to TRBJ2-7; TRBD2 matches 14 bases. The germline V gene encodes CDR1 MDHEN and CDR2 SYDVKM. Trimming at V came to 5 bases and at J to 3 bases, leaving 12 bases not matched to a gene. This CDR3 region has 18 residues. In DNA form, the CDR3 reads TGTGCCAGCAGTACTAGGACTAGCGGGAGGTATAGGGACTACGAGCAGTACTTC. This gives the protein CASSTRTSGRYRDYEQYF.

The genes are TRBV7-6 and TRBJ1-2, with D perhaps matching TRBD1 (5 bases). The CDR3 extends over 17 amino acids. Per germline, CDR1 SGHVS and CDR2 FNYEAQ. Trimming cost V 3 bases and J 7 bases, with 24 bases left between them. The CDR3, as DNA: TGTGCCAGCAGCTTGAGTTCCGCGGGGCCGGGGGGGGGTGGCTACACCTTC. It yields the protein CASSLSSAGPGGGGYTF.

The gene calls are TRBV7-9 and TRBJ2-3, with D tentatively TRBD1 (5 bases). This CDR3 region has 16 residues. Trimming took 8 bases from V and 5 from J, leaving 23 bases between them. Germline assignment: CDR1 SEHNR and CDR2 FQNEAQ (reference sequence). The CDR3 loop is CASLGEGAEDEDTQYF. CDR3 nucleotide sequence: TGTGCCAGCCTGGGTGAAGGGGCCGAAGATGAAGATACGCAGTATTTT.

The V call is TRBV10-3, the J call TRBJ2-6; D remains ambiguous. CDR1 and CDR2 from the germline V gene are ENHRY and SYGVKD. The CDR3 is 14 residues long. Trimming shortened V by 3 bases and J by 0 bases, and 3 bases separated the two germline ends. CDR3 protein: CAISDSSGANVLTF. As DNA, the CDR3 is TGTGCCATCAGTGATTCCTCTGGGGCCAACGTCCTGACTTTC.

This clonotype came up many times. The chain has TRBV5-1 and TRBJ2-1; a possible D gene is TRBD2 (5 bases). CDR1 is SGHRS, CDR2 YFSETQ, per germline. Trimming took off 7 bases at V and 0 bases at J, with 26 bases between the two ends. This CDR3 has 19 residues. The CDR3 bases are TGCGCCAGCTCCCCTCAGGCTAGTCAGCGGTATAGCTCCTACAATGAGCAGTTCTTC. Translation gives CASSPQASQRYSSYNEQFF.

This clonotype was seen a handful of times. The chain uses TRBV4-2 and TRBJ1-2, with TRBD1 identical over 11 bases. Germline V lookup: CDR1 LGHNA, CDR2 YNFKEQ. This CDR3 has 17 residues. J lost 4 bases, V lost 0 bases, and 7 bases had no gene match. The CDR3, as DNA: TGTGCCAGCAGCCAAGATAAGGGGGGACAGGGGGGCTATGGCTACACCTTC. The encoded protein is CASSQDKGGQGGYGYTF.

This clonotype was picked up many times. The chain joins TRBV28 to TRBJ2-1; the match to TRBD1 covers 7 bases. The J segment lost 5 bases and the V segment lost 5 bases, leaving 6 bases of the junction unmatched. Germline CDR1 MDHEN, CDR2 SYDVKM. CDR3 length: 14 residues. The CDR3 coding sequence is TGTGCCAGCAGTAATACCGACAGGGACAATGAGCAGTTCTTC. Translating gives CASSNTDRDNEQFF.

The chain carries TRBV6-1 and TRBJ2-1, with 7 bases aligning to TRBD2. V was pared by 4 bases and J by 0 bases, with 3 bases of the junction left unmatched. Germline V CDR1 and CDR2: MNHNS, SASEGT. This CDR3 contains 15 residues. The CDR3 sequence is CASSGGTNSYNEQFF. In DNA, the CDR3 is TGTGCCAGCAGTGGGGGGACTAACTCCTACAATGAGCAGTTCTTC.

At least ten counts were recorded for this clonotype. V gene TRBV7-2 combines with J gene TRBJ2-5, with D perhaps matching TRBD1 or TRBD2 (5 bases each). Trimming stripped 6 bases from V and 7 bases from J, with 12 bases between. Germline V gene lookup returns CDR1 SGHTA and CDR2 FQGNSA. The CDR3 totals 12 residues. The CDR3 nucleotides read TGTGCCAGCAGTGCAGCTGGGGGGACCCAGTACTTC. Its translation: CASSAAGGTQYF.

Comments on this clonotype: Just one base apart from a much larger clone, this may be a read error. In this CDR3 the conserved last residue, phenylalanine or tryptophan, is missing, so a read error is likely. This sequence joins TRBV27 and TRBJ2-3; 9 bases are a match to TRBD2. CDR3 length: 18 residues. The J segment lost 0 bases and the V segment lost 2 bases, leaving 9 bases of the junction unmatched. Germline-derived CDR1 and CDR2 are MNHEY and SMNVEV (reference sequence). The CDR3 here is CASSLRVGGRASTDTQYV. The CDR3 DNA reads as TGTGCCAGCAGTTTAAGAGTAGGCGGGAGGGCGAGCACAGATACGCAGTATGTT.

The J gene is TRBJ1-2, the V gene TRBV6-4, with TRBD1 matching over 8 bases. With V trimmed by 7 bases and J by 7 bases, 8 bases remained unmatched. From germline, CDR1 is MRHNA and CDR2 SNTAGT. CDR3 length equals 13 residues. CDR3 in DNA: TGTGCCAGCACCATACGGACAGGGTTTGGCTACACCTTC. It translates to CASTIRTGFGYTF.

V usage is TRBV5-4 and J usage is TRBJ1-6, with D perhaps TRBD1 (5 bases). Germline loops: CDR1 SGHNT, CDR2 YYREEE (reference sequence). V lost 2 bases and J lost 9, with 12 bases in between. The CDR3 spans 14 residues. The CDR3 DNA is TGTGCCAGCAGCTTTGCTCAGGGAGGTTCACCCCTCCACTTT. This gives the protein CASSFAQGGSPLHF.

Of note for this clonotype: Sequence at one end of the junction differs from germline and may be a read error. The chain employs TRBV5-1 and TRBJ2-7; the D is unclear. Germline loops: CDR1 SGHRS, CDR2 YFSETQ. The CDR3 has 13 residues. The CDR3 coding sequence is TGCGCCAGCAGCTCGGGCCCTAACTACGAGCAGAACTTC. Encoded protein: CASSSGPNYEQNF.

The rearrangement uses TRBV12-3 or TRBV12-4 and TRBJ2-3; TRBD2 aligns across 12 bases. The V segment lost 6 bases and the J segment 10 bases; nucleotides outside the gene matches: 17. The CDR3 sequence is 17 residues long. CDR3 DNA sequence: TGTGCCAGCAGCCCTACATCCGGGACTAGCGGGCAATGGGCGCAGTATTTT. Its translation is CASSPTSGTSGQWAQYF.

V is TRBV28 and J is TRBJ2-3, with 10 bases aligning to TRBD2. V shed 6 bases and J 4 bases; nucleotides not matched to a gene: 13. The CDR3 has 17 amino acids. Looked up from germline, CDR1 is MDHEN and CDR2 is SYDVKM. The CDR3 DNA follows: TGTGCCAGCAGCCTTGGCAAGATAGCGGGAGGATCAGATACGCAGTATTTT. This encodes CASSLGKIAGGSDTQYF.

Note on this clonotype: Germline is not matched at one junction end, which may reflect a read error. This chain connects TRBV6-5 to TRBJ2-1; the match to TRBD2 covers 10 bases. The CDR3 extends over 15 amino acids. In germline, CDR1 is MNHEY, CDR2 SVGAGI. DNA for the CDR3: TGTGCCAACAGTTACTCGCCTAGCGGGAGCGATGAGCAGTTCTTC. The encoded protein is CANSYSPSGSDEQFF.

The CDR3, as DNA: TGCAGCGTTGATGGGTGGGTCGGGAACACCGGGGAGCTGTTTTTT. This translates into CSVDGWVGNTGELFF. J is TRBJ2-2 and V is TRBV29-1; no reliable D call. V dropped 3 bases and J dropped 1 base, with 12 bases sitting between them. The CDR3 runs to 15 residues. The germline CDR1 and CDR2 sequences are SQVTM and ANQGSEA.

This clonotype appeared a few times. The gene calls are TRBV28 and TRBJ1-6, with 7 positions matching TRBD1. Germline-derived CDR1 and CDR2 are MDHEN and SYDVKM. V shed 6 bases and J 9 bases; nucleotides not matched to a gene: 11. This CDR3 contains 15 residues. CDR3 protein: CASSPGQTKSSPLHF. Written as DNA, the CDR3 is TGTGCCAGCAGCCCGGGACAGACCAAAAGTTCACCCCTCCACTTT.

This clonotype turned up a few times. This chain joins TRBV6-1 and TRBJ2-3; D uncertain. The CDR3 extends over 14 amino acids. Per the germline V gene, CDR1 is MNHNS and CDR2 is SASEGT. Trimming removed 6 bases at V and 1 base at J, with 11 bases between. The CDR3 sequence is CASRSYYRTDTQYF. The CDR3 coding sequence is TGTGCCAGCAGATCCTATTACCGCACAGATACGCAGTATTTT.

The table lists this clonotype with a few counts. The chain couples TRBV28 to TRBJ2-3, with a possible D match to TRBD1 (5 bases). Trimming cost V 6 bases and J 2 bases, with 15 bases left between them. The CDR3 runs to 15 residues. Germline values: CDR1 MDHEN, CDR2 SYDVKM. The CDR3 sequence: CASRPTGVLTDTQYF. In DNA form, the CDR3 reads TGTGCCAGCAGGCCTACAGGCGTCCTCACAGATACGCAGTATTTT.

This clonotype was detected ten times or more. This chain connects TRBV28 to TRBJ2-3, with D uncertain. The CDR3 loop spans 11 amino acids. The ends were cut back, 6 bases at V and 5 bases at J, with 6 bases in the middle. Per germline, CDR1 MDHEN and CDR2 SYDVKM. CDR3 protein: CASRNRDTQYF. CDR3 coding DNA: TGTGCCAGCAGAAATAGAGATACGCAGTATTTT. Together with reference TRBV28 and TRBJ2-3, the CDR3 gives the full variable domain: DVKVTQSSRYLVKRTGEKVFLECVQDMDHENMFWYRQDPGLGLRLIYFSYDVKMKEKGDIPEGYSVSREKKERFSLILESASTNQTSMYLCASRNRDTQYFGPGTRLTVL.

This clonotype has ten or more counts. The chain joins TRBV28 to TRBJ2-7; 7 nucleotides line up with TRBD1. V was pared by 6 bases and J by 3 bases, with 11 bases of the junction left unmatched. The CDR3 is 15 residues long. Germline-derived CDR1 and CDR2 are MDHEN and SYDVKM. CDR3 loop: CASSMGTGTVYEQYF. The CDR3, as DNA: TGTGCCAGCAGCATGGGTACCGGGACAGTCTACGAGCAGTACTTC.